In its sample, the clone carrying this TCR beta chain was seen a few times. What it recognizes is unknown. This entry comes from a study of T-cell reconstitution after alpha-beta-depleted transplantation in children. Study-wide results and caveats: At the one-year point after transplant, T-cell counts and TCRbeta diversity were found to come mostly from T cells that had been newly produced. Some patients' high day-60 TCRbeta diversity was traced to surviving recipient T cells and thymic progenitors. Alpha-beta T cells present about two months after transplant were reported to originate from several hundred expanded graft clones.

For TCRbeta, the library was prepared with unique molecular identifiers. MiXCR, run by TCRdb on the PCR reads, gives a single entry per CDR3 protein. The sample includes some 300,000 distinct CDR3 sequences, roughly 8.2% of them seen just once. The germline CDR1 and CDR2 sequences are SGHKS and YYEKEE (reference sequence). Trimming at V came to 0 bases and at J to 0 bases, leaving 14 bases not matched to a gene. The CDR3 loop spans 20 amino acids. Here the sequenced sample was peripheral blood, taken 360 days after TCRalphabeta/CD19-depleted stem cell transplant. V usage is TRBV5-5 and J usage is TRBJ2-1; 8 bases fit TRBD1. The receptor comes from a female patient under 10 years old who had a stem cell transplant for Fanconi anemia, so the T cells may come from the graft donor. CDR3 sequence reads: CASSLARTGSSPSSYNEQFF. CDR3 coding DNA: TGTGCCAGCAGCTTGGCACGGACAGGGAGCTCCCCCAGCTCCTACAATGAGCAGTTCTTC. Based on the CDR3 plus reference TRBV5-5 and TRBJ2-1, the full variable domain is DAGVTQSPTHLIKTRGQQVTLRCSPISGHKSVSWYQQVLGQGPQFIFQYYEKEERGRGNFPDRFSARQFPNYSSELNVNALLLGDSALYLCASSLARTGSSPSSYNEQFFGPGTRLTVL.